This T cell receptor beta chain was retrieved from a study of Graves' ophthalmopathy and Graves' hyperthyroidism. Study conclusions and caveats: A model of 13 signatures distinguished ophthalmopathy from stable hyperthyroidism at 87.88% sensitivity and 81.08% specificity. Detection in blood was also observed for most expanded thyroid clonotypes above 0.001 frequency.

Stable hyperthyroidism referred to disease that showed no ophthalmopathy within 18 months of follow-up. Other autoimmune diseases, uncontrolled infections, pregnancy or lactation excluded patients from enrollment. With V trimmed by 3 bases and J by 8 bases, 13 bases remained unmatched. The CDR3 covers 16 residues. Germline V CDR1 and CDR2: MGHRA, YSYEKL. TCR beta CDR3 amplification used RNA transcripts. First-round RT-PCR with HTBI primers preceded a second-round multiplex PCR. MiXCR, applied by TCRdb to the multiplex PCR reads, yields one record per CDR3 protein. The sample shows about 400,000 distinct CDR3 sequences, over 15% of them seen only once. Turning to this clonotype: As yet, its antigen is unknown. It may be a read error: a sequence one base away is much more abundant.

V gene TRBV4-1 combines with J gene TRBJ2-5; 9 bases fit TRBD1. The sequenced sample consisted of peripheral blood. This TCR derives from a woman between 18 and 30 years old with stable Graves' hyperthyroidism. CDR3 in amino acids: CASSHPGGDRDDTQYF. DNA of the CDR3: TGCGCCAGCAGCCACCCTGGGGGGGACAGGGACGATACCCAGTACTTC.